Listed here are 19 T cell receptor beta chains from one sample, sequenced in a study of PD-1 blockade in classical Hodgkin lymphoma. TCRdb's table, derived via immunoSEQ multiplex PCR, lists solely in-frame clones and lacks some. The profile shows some 15,000 clones, about 90% of them singletons. The time point is: newly diagnosed, previously untreated cHL patient sample. The investigators isolated CD8+ T cells from thawed PBMCs using magnetic negative selection. The specimen sequenced was CD8+ T cells from blood. The receptors here all came from a human donor with classical Hodgkin lymphoma.

This chain links TRBV28 with TRBJ1-2; TRBD1 aligns across 8 bases. V gave up 2 bases and J gave up 7 bases; unmatched junction bases: 18. The germline V gene has CDR1 MDHEN and CDR2 SYDVKM. The CDR3 sequence is 18 residues long. CDR3 sequence: CASSLTGGPPTGVGGYTF. As DNA, the CDR3 is TGTGCCAGCAGTTTAACTGGGGGCCCCCCGACAGGGGTCGGTGGCTACACCTTC.

This chain connects TRBV28 to TRBJ2-3; D is undetermined. Between the trimmed V and J ends, which lost 6 bases and 0 bases, there was a span of 13 bases. CDR1 is MDHEN, CDR2 SYDVKM, per germline. The CDR3 covers 15 residues. CDR3 DNA sequence: TGTGCCAGCAGCCATGGGTCTTCTAGCACAGATACGCAGTATTTT. It encodes CASSHGSSSTDTQYF.

This CDR3 is CASSSRLAETYNEQFF. The CDR3 nucleotides read TGTGCCAGCAGTAGCCGACTAGCAGAGACCTACAATGAGCAGTTCTTC. The chain combines TRBV28 with TRBJ2-1, with TRBD2 identical over 7 bases. The CDR3 has 16 amino acids. J gave up 2 bases and V 5 bases, and 9 bases lay outside the gene matches. Germline values: CDR1 MDHEN, CDR2 SYDVKM.

The gene calls are TRBV19 and TRBJ1-1, with 7 nucleotides matching TRBD1. V dropped 2 bases and J dropped 8; count of bases not matched to a gene: 14. The CDR3 has 16 amino acids. The germline CDR1 and CDR2 sequences are LNHDA and SQIVND (reference sequence). DNA for the CDR3: TGTGCCAGTAGTATATCTCGGGGGACAGTCGCCGTGGAAGCTTTCTTT. It encodes CASSISRGTVAVEAFF.

This chain links TRBV4-1 with TRBJ1-2, with D possibly being TRBD1 (5 bases). V lost 0 bases and J 6 bases, leaving 11 bases between the germline ends. This CDR3 contains 14 residues. CDR1 and CDR2 (germline): MGHRA, YSYEKL. DNA for the CDR3: TGCGCCAGCAGCCAAGATGGGGGTTACAATGGCTACACCTTC. It translates to CASSQDGGYNGYTF.

This rearrangement joins TRBV2 to TRBJ2-3, with D unresolved. This CDR3 spans 14 amino acids. The germline gives CDR1 SNHLY, CDR2 FYNNEI. V lost 3 bases and J lost 6, with 13 bases in between. CDR3 amino acids: CASSESRLTDTQYF. CDR3 nucleotide sequence: TGTGCCAGCAGTGAGAGCCGCCTTACCGATACGCAGTATTTT. The full variable domain, completed using reference TRBV2 and TRBJ2-3, is EPEVTQTPSHQVTQMGQEVILRCVPISNHLYFYWYRQILGQKVEFLVSFYNNEISEKSEIFDDQFSVERPDGSNFTLKIRSTKLEDSAMYFCASSESRLTDTQYFGPGTRLTVL.

This chain links TRBV5-4 with TRBJ2-4, with 11 bases fitting TRBD2. In germline, CDR1 is SGHNT, CDR2 YYREEE (reference sequence). This CDR3 spans 17 amino acids. Trimming at V came to 0 bases and at J to 0 bases, leaving 2 bases not matched to a gene. In nucleotides, the CDR3 is TGTGCCAGCAGCTTGGAGACTAGCGGGGTAGCCAAAAACATTCAGTACTTC. As protein: CASSLETSGVAKNIQYF.

The V and J genes are TRBV2 and TRBJ2-7; D call uncertain. Looked up from germline, CDR1 is SNHLY and CDR2 is FYNNEI. The CDR3 length is 12 residues. Between the trimmed V and J ends, which lost 3 bases and 3 bases, there was a span of 6 bases. DNA for the CDR3: TGTGCCAGCAGTGATACCGTCTACGAGCAGTACGTC. Protein: CASSDTVYEQYV.

The chain employs TRBV27 and TRBJ2-7; a weak D match, TRBD2 (6 bases). Germline assignment: CDR1 MNHEY and CDR2 SMNVEV (reference sequence). The CDR3 runs 12 residues. With 8 bases removed from V and 4 bases from J, the gap between germline ends came to 12 bases. Here the CDR3 DNA reads TGTGCCAGCCGGGACTCTTCTTACGAGCAGTACTTC. Translated, it gives CASRDSSYEQYF.

The chain has TRBV5-1 and TRBJ1-4; D not resolved. There are 17 residues in the CDR3. The V end was cut by 0 bases, the J end by 0 bases, with 12 bases between. Germline V CDR1 and CDR2: SGHRS, YFSETQ. Written as DNA, the CDR3 is TGCGCCAGCAGCTTGGTCTACACCGGTGCAACTAATGAAAAACTGTTTTTT. The encoded protein is CASSLVYTGATNEKLFF.

V usage is TRBV27 and J usage is TRBJ2-1; 7 nucleotides match TRBD2. Germline CDR1 and CDR2: MNHEY and SMNVEV (reference sequence). After removal of 0 bases from V and 2 bases from J, the junction contained 1 base not matched to a gene. The CDR3 is 15 amino acids. CDR3 in DNA: TGTGCCAGCAGTTTATCAAGCGGGGCCTACAATGAGCAGTTCTTC. Protein: CASSLSSGAYNEQFF.

The CDR3 nucleotides are TGTGCCAGCAGCTCGACAGGGTTTCTCGCTGGGGCCAACGTCCTGACTTTC. Amino acids: CASSSTGFLAGANVLTF. The chain carries TRBV7-9 and TRBJ2-6; 7 positions agree with TRBD1. The germline V gene encodes CDR1 SEHNR and CDR2 FQNEAQ (reference sequence). With 4 bases clipped from V and 2 bases from J, the junction kept 8 bases outside the gene matches. The CDR3 length is 17 residues.

This clone was seen once. CDR3 protein: CASSPTGVHTEAFF. The CDR3, as DNA: TGTGCCAGCAGCCCGACAGGGGTCCACACTGAAGCTTTCTTT. V usage is TRBV9 and J usage is TRBJ1-1, with 8 positions matching TRBD1. V trimming: 4 bases; J trimming: 3 bases; junction bases outside the gene matches: 5. The germline CDR1 and CDR2 sequences are SGDLS and YYNGEE. This CDR3 contains 14 residues.

The chain couples TRBV19 to TRBJ1-2, with D possibly matching TRBD1 (5 bases). The CDR3 consists of 14 residues. From germline, CDR1 is LNHDA and CDR2 SQIVND (reference sequence). With 5 bases removed from V and 4 bases from J, the gap between germline ends came to 14 bases. The chain's CDR3 is CASSLTGTAYGYTF. Here the CDR3 DNA reads TGTGCCAGTAGTCTAACCGGGACGGCCTATGGCTACACCTTC.

CDR3 protein: CAISAPVRGYGYTF. The CDR3 region has the DNA TGTGCCATCAGTGCCCCGGTGAGGGGCTATGGCTACACCTTC. This chain joins TRBV10-3 and TRBJ1-2; D is possibly TRBD1 (5 bases). The CDR3 is made up of 14 amino acids. V was trimmed by 4 bases and J by 4 bases, leaving 13 bases between them. The germline CDR1 and CDR2 sequences are ENHRY and SYGVKD.

This sequence joins TRBV9 and TRBJ2-1; TRBD2 aligns across 9 bases. CDR1 and CDR2 (germline): SGDLS, YYNGEE. J was trimmed by 2 bases and V by 0 bases; bases with no gene match: 6. The CDR3 loop spans 17 amino acids. The CDR3 loop reads CASSVAGSGSTYNEQFF. In DNA, the CDR3 is TGTGCCAGCAGCGTAGCAGGTAGCGGGAGTACCTACAATGAGCAGTTCTTC. Filled out from reference TRBV9 and TRBJ2-1, the complete variable domain reads DSGVTQTPKHLITATGQRVTLRCSPRSGDLSVYWYQQSLDQGLQFLIQYYNGEERAKGNILERFSAQQFPDLHSELNLSSLELGDSALYFCASSVAGSGSTYNEQFFGPGTRLTVL.

V and J are TRBV5-1 and TRBJ2-1, with 8 bases lining up with TRBD2. Germline V gene lookup returns CDR1 SGHRS and CDR2 YFSETQ. The CDR3 covers 14 residues. J lost 10 bases, V lost 1 base, and 7 bases had no gene match. The DNA for the CDR3 is TGCGCCAGCAGCTTGACTAGCGGACCCATAGAGCAGTTCTTC. This encodes CASSLTSGPIEQFF.

The chain uses TRBV18 and TRBJ1-1; 7 bases fit TRBD1. The V segment lost 6 bases and the J segment 3 bases; nucleotides outside the gene matches: 13. This CDR3 region has 16 residues. Germline CDR1 is KGHSH and CDR2 is LQKENI. CDR3 DNA: TGTGCCAGCTCCCTCCTTACCGGGACAGTGGACACTGAAGCTTTCTTT. Protein: CASSLLTGTVDTEAFF.

V usage is TRBV6-1 and J usage is TRBJ1-5; D ambiguous. V gave up 2 bases and J gave up 0 bases, with 8 bases separating them. The CDR3 sequence is 15 residues long. Germline CDR1 reads MNHNS; CDR2 reads SASEGT. This CDR3 is CASSESDNSNQPQHF. Written as DNA, the CDR3 is TGTGCCAGCAGTGAAAGCGATAATAGCAATCAGCCCCAGCATTTT.